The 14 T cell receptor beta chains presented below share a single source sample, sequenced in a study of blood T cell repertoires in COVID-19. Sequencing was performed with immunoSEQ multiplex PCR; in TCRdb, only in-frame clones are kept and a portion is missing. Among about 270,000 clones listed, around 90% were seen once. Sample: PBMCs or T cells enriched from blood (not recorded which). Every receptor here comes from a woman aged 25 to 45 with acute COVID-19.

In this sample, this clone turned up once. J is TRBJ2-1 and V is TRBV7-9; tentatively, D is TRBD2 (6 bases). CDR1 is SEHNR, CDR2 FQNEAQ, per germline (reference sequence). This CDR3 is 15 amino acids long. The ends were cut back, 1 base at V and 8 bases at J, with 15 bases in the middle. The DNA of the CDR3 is TGTGCCAGCAGCTTAGAGGCGGGATTTAGGGATGAGCAGTTCTTC. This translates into CASSLEAGFRDEQFF. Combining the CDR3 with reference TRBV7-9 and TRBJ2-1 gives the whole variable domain DTGVSQNPRHKITKRGQNVTFRCDPISEHNRLYWYRQTLGQGPEFLTYFQNEAQLEKSRLLSDRFSAERPKGSFSTLEIQRTEQGDSAMYLCASSLEAGFRDEQFFGPGTRLTVL.

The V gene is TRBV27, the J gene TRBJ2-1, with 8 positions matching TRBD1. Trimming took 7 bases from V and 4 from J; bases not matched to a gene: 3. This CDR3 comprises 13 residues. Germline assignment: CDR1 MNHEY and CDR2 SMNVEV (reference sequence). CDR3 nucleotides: TGTGCCAGCATTGGGGACAGGTACAATGAGCAGTTCTTC. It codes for CASIGDRYNEQFF.

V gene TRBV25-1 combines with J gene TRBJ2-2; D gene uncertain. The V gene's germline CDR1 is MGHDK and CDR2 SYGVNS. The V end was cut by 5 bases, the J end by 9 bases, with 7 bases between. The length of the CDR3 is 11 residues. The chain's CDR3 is CASSPLRELFF. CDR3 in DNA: TGTGCCAGCAGTCCACTACGGGAGCTGTTTTTT.

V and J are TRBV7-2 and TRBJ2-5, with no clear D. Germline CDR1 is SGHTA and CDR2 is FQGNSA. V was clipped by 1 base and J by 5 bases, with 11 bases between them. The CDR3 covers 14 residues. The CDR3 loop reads CASSLGTEDETQYF. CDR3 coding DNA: TGTGCCAGCAGCTTAGGAACTGAGGATGAGACCCAGTACTTC.

For the CDR3, the DNA is TGTGCCAGCAGTGGGAGGGCCCAGTCCTACGAGCAGTACTTC. This gives the protein CASSGRAQSYEQYF. This chain connects TRBV27 to TRBJ2-7; 7 bases agree with TRBD2. Losses at the gene ends were 5 bases for V and 1 base for J; bases not matched to a gene: 5. CDR1 MNHEY and CDR2 SMNVEV come from the germline V gene (reference sequence). The CDR3 has 14 amino acids.

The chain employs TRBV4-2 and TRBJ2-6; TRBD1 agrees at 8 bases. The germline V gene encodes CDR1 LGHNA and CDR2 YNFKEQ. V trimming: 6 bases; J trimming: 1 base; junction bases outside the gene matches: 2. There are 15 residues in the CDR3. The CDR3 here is CASRDRVSGANVLTF. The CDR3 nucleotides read TGTGCCAGCAGGGACAGGGTTTCTGGGGCCAACGTCCTGACTTTC.

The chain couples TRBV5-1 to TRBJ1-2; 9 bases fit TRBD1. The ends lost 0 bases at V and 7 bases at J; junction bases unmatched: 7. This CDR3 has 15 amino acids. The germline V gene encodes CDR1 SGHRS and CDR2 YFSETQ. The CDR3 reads CASSLEGQGSPGYTF. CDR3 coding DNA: TGCGCCAGCAGCTTGGAGGGACAGGGTTCACCTGGCTACACCTTC.

CDR3 DNA sequence: TGTGCCAGTAGGGAACCAGGGGACGATGAGCAGTTCTTC. Its protein is CASREPGDDEQFF. The chain couples TRBV19 to TRBJ2-1, with D possibly matching TRBD1 (6 bases). This CDR3 spans 13 amino acids. Germline lookup yields CDR1 LNHDA and CDR2 SQIVND (reference sequence). V lost 6 bases and J lost 8, with 14 bases in between.

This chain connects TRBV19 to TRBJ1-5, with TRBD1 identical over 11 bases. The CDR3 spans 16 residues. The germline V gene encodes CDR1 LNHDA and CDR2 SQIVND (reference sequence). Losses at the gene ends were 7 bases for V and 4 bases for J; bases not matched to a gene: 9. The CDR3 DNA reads TGTGCCAGTAAATCCGGGACAGGGGGAGGAAATCAGCCCCAGCATTTT. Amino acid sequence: CASKSGTGGGNQPQHF.

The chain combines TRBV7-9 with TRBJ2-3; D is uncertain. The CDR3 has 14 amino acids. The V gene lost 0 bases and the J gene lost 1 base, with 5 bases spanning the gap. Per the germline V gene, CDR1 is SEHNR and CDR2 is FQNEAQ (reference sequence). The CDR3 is CASSLALGTDTQYF. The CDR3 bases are TGTGCCAGCAGCTTAGCCCTCGGCACAGATACGCAGTATTTT.

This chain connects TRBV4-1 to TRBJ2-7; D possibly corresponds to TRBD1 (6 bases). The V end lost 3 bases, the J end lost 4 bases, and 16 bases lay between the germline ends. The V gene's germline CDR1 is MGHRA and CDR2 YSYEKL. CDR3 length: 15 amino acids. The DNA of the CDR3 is TGCGCCAGCAGCCATCTGGACAGCTCAAGTTACGAGCAGTACTTC. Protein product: CASSHLDSSSYEQYF.

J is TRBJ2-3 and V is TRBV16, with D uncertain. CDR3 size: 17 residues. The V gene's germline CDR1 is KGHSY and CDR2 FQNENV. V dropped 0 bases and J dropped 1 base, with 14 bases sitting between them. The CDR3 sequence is CASSQSLNAPGTDTQYF. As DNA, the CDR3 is TGTGCCAGCAGCCAATCCTTGAACGCTCCGGGCACAGATACGCAGTATTTT.

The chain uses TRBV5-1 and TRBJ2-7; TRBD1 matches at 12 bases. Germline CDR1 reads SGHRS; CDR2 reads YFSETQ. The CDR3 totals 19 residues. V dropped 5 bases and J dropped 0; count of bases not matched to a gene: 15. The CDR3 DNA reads TGCGCCAGCAGTGCCTCCTCCGGGACAGGGGGCCTCAACTCCTACGAGCAGTACTTC. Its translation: CASSASSGTGGLNSYEQYF. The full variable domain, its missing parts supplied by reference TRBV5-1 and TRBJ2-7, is KAGVTQTPRYLIKTRGQQVTLSCSPISGHRSVSWYQQTPGQGLQFLFEYFSETQRNKGNFPGRFSGRQFSNSRSEMNVSTLELGDSALYLCASSASSGTGGLNSYEQYFGPGTRLTVT.

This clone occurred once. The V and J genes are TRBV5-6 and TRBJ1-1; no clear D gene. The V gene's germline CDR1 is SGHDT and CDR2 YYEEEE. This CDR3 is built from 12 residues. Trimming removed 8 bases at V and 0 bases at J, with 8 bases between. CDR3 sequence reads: CARARLNTEAFF. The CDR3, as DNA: TGTGCCAGGGCGCGGTTGAACACTGAAGCTTTCTTT. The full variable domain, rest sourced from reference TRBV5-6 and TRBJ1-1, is DAGVTQSPTHLIKTRGQQVTLRCSPKSGHDTVSWYQQALGQGPQFIFQYYEEEERQRGNFPDRFSGHQFPNYSSELNVNALLLGDSALYLCARARLNTEAFFGQGTRLTVV.